A selection of T cell receptor beta chains follows, all from one sample in a study of cytomegalovirus exposure and HLA in healthy donors. The table came from immunoSEQ multiplex PCR; TCRdb's copy has only in-frame clones and leaves some out. The table shows about 110,000 clones, with around 85% occurring only once. Sequenced material: PBMCs. The origin of the receptors is a woman between 18 and 29 years old in good health and CMV-seronegative. Both conserved end residues are trimmed from each CDR3.

>TRBV5-1|16|TRBJ2-2
ASSTPGQGFVNTGELF
>TRBV6-1|11|TRBJ2-7
ASSRGQNYEQY
>TRBV5-1|12|TRBJ2-5
ASSLPVEPETQY
>TRBV20-1|8|TRBJ2-1
SAAQNEQF
>TRBV25-1|16|TRBJ2-1
ASSDSAPGQSSYNEQF
>TRBV5-6|14|TRBJ1-5
ASSFDGGMTNQPQH
>TRBV6-5|12|TRBJ1-1
ASSYGGGNTEAF
>TRBV5-6|11|TRBJ1-2
ASSAAGADGYT
>TRBV5-1|15|TRBJ2-2
ASSSGTSGWNTGELF
>TRBV27|12|TRBJ2-1
ASRTGLVPNEQF
>TRBV7-3|17|TRBJ2-2
ASSSGLAGGQLDTGELF
>TRBV4-1|13|TRBJ1-1
ASSQVRAGNTEAF
>TRBV5-1|22|TRBJ1-1
ASSFVRPTGVRQQGFRDRTEAF
>TRBV7-8|12|TRBJ1-1
ASSPGQGNTEAF
>TRBV5-1|13|TRBJ1-2
ASSLLDGGGYGYT
>TRBV7-9|13|TRBJ1-1
ASSRAGQDLEMAF
>TRBV2|10|TRBJ2-5
ASSRAGETQY
>TRBV2|11|TRBJ2-2
ASTVVASGELF
>TRBV20-1|8|TRBJ1-1
SARGQEDF
>TRBV4-1|12|TRBJ1-3
ASSQDESRNTIY
>TRBV5-4|13|TRBJ2-5
ASSSPSGGLETQY
>TRBV19|12|TRBJ1-2
ASTLDRATYGYT
>TRBV7-8|11|TRBJ1-2
ASSFRDTQGRT
>TRBV5-6|10|TRBJ2-7
ASQSSGNEQY
>TRBV4-1|18|TRBJ2-3
ASSQGTAGTRYLGTDTQY
>TRBV6-6|10|TRBJ2-7
ASSFTLYEQY
>TRBV7-9|15|TRBJ2-3
ASSPGLPPTFTDTQY
>TRBV7-8|12|TRBJ2-1
ASSLLGQYNEQF